Below are 4 T cell receptor beta chains sequenced from a single sample in a study of graft-versus-host responses after intestinal transplantation. The assay was immunoSEQ multiplex PCR, and TCRdb's table has in-frame clones only and misses some. Of over 20,000 clones in the sample, roughly 87% were seen once. Sequences were derived from PBMCs, sampled roughly ten weeks after intestinal transplantation. The source of these receptors is a human patient who received an intestinal transplant, so some T cells may come from the graft donor.

The J gene is TRBJ2-5, the V gene TRBV10-3, with 15 bases lining up with TRBD2. CDR1 and CDR2 from the germline V gene are ENHRY and SYGVKD. Germline trimming cut 5 bases from V and 4 bases from J; bases unmatched to any gene: 2. This CDR3 spans 15 amino acids. CDR3 sequence: CAISKGLAGGETQYF. CDR3 bases: TGTGCCATCAGTAAGGGACTAGCGGGGGGAGAGACCCAGTACTTC.

The chain uses TRBV11-3 and TRBJ2-7; D not resolved. Germline V gene sequence: CDR1 SGHNT, CDR2 YENEEA. The length of the CDR3 is 11 residues. V gave up 3 bases and J gave up 6 bases, with 6 bases separating them. Written as DNA, the CDR3 is TGTGCCAGCAGCTTCCTCCCCGAGCAGTACTTC. This gives the protein CASSFLPEQYF.

This clone turned up a few times. Other DNA sequences from this sample encode an identical CDR3 as well. The V call is TRBV27, the J call TRBJ1-5; perhaps TRBD1 as D (5 bases). The germline gives CDR1 MNHEY, CDR2 SMNVEV (reference sequence). This CDR3 is 13 amino acids long. V was cut by 2 bases and J by 6 bases, with 8 bases left in between. The CDR3 spells CASSLGRGQPQHF. The CDR3 nucleotides read TGTGCCAGCAGTTTAGGTAGGGGTCAGCCCCAGCATTTT.

V gene TRBV28 combines with J gene TRBJ2-7; unclear D gene. Germline-derived CDR1 and CDR2 are MDHEN and SYDVKM. Between the trimmed V and J ends, which lost 3 bases and 0 bases, there was a span of 3 bases. The CDR3 contains 12 residues. The CDR3 region is CASSFPSYEQYF. CDR3 nucleotide sequence: TGTGCCAGCAGTTTTCCCTCCTACGAGCAGTACTTC.